These T cell receptor beta chains were read from a single sample in a study of shared clonotypes between healthy human individuals. Generated by immunoSEQ multiplex PCR, the TCRdb table keeps only in-frame clones and is missing some. The table has about half a million clones, approximately 80% seen once. The sequenced material came from PBMCs. Every receptor here comes from a woman in her 40s in good health. Some clones in this sample may be carry-over from other donors' samples. Each CDR3 is given with its conserved first and last residue. Fields, in order: V gene, D gene, clone size, J gene, CDR3 protein, CDR3 DNA. A D gene is named only where the DNA matches it firmly. Some rows have no size entry. The others give once, few or many, or a class for an expanded clone.

TRBV15	-	-	TRBJ2-6	CATSRDHSGANVLTF	TGTGCCACCAGCCGAGATCACTCTGGGGCCAACGTCCTGACTTTC
TRBV7-2	-	many	TRBJ2-5	CASSPRAGSETQYF	TGTGCCAGCAGCCCTCGGGCAGGGAGTGAGACCCAGTACTTC
TRBV28	-	few	TRBJ2-7	CASRTESHGQSYEQYF	TGTGCCAGCAGAACCGAAAGCCACGGGCAGTCCTACGAGCAGTACTTC
TRBV13	TRBD2	-	TRBJ2-7	CASSLAGTSGYNEQYF	TGTGCCAGCAGCTTAGCAGGGACTAGCGGGTACAACGAGCAGTACTTC
TRBV7-9	-	-	TRBJ1-5	CASSPGGRDNQPQHF	TGTGCCAGCAGCCCCGGCGGACGGGACAATCAGCCCCAGCATTTT
TRBV20-1	-	-	TRBJ2-7	CSGGDYEQYF	TGCAGTGGGGGCGACTACGAGCAGTACTTC
TRBV6-1	TRBD1	-	TRBJ2-2	CASNQGVDTGELFF	TGTGCCAGCAACCAGGGGGTTGACACCGGGGAGCTGTTTTTT
TRBV14	-	few	TRBJ2-7	CASSQDNSMAYEQYF	TGTGCCAGCAGCCAGGATAATAGCATGGCCTACGAGCAGTACTTC
TRBV15	-	-	TRBJ1-2	CATSRGQGYGYTF	TGTGCCACCAGCAGAGGGCAGGGATACGGCTACACCTTC
TRBV9	-	many	TRBJ1-5	CASSVWGGNQPQHF	TGTGCCAGCAGCGTCTGGGGTGGCAATCAGCCCCAGCATTTT
TRBV5-4	TRBD1	-	TRBJ2-3	CASTPRTGSDTQYF	TGTGCCAGCACCCCGCGGACAGGGTCAGATACGCAGTATTTT
TRBV4-3	-	many	TRBJ2-2	CASSHSPTRADTGELFF	TGCGCCAGCAGCCATTCCCCGACACGGGCGGACACCGGGGAGCTGTTTTTT
TRBV18	TRBD1	once	TRBJ2-7	CASSPLTGGHEQYF	TGTGCCAGCTCACCCCTGACAGGGGGGCACGAGCAGTACTTC
TRBV29-1	-	-	TRBJ2-7	CSVGSGEDYEQYF	TGCAGCGTAGGTAGCGGAGAAGACTACGAGCAGTACTTC
TRBV10-2	-	-	TRBJ1-5	CASSESGGGQPQHF	TGCGCCAGCAGTGAGTCGGGGGGTGGGCAGCCCCAGCATTTT
TRBV27	TRBD1	-	TRBJ1-5	CASSKDRDQPQHF	TGTGCCAGCAGTAAGGACAGGGATCAGCCCCAGCATTTT
TRBV19	-	once	TRBJ2-2	CASSPARGARGELFF	TGTGCCAGTAGCCCCGCCAGGGGCGCAAGGGGGGAGCTGTTTTTT
TRBV7-9	-	many	TRBJ2-7	CASSFGGARHEQYF	TGTGCCAGCAGCTTTGGAGGGGCGCGGCACGAGCAGTACTTC